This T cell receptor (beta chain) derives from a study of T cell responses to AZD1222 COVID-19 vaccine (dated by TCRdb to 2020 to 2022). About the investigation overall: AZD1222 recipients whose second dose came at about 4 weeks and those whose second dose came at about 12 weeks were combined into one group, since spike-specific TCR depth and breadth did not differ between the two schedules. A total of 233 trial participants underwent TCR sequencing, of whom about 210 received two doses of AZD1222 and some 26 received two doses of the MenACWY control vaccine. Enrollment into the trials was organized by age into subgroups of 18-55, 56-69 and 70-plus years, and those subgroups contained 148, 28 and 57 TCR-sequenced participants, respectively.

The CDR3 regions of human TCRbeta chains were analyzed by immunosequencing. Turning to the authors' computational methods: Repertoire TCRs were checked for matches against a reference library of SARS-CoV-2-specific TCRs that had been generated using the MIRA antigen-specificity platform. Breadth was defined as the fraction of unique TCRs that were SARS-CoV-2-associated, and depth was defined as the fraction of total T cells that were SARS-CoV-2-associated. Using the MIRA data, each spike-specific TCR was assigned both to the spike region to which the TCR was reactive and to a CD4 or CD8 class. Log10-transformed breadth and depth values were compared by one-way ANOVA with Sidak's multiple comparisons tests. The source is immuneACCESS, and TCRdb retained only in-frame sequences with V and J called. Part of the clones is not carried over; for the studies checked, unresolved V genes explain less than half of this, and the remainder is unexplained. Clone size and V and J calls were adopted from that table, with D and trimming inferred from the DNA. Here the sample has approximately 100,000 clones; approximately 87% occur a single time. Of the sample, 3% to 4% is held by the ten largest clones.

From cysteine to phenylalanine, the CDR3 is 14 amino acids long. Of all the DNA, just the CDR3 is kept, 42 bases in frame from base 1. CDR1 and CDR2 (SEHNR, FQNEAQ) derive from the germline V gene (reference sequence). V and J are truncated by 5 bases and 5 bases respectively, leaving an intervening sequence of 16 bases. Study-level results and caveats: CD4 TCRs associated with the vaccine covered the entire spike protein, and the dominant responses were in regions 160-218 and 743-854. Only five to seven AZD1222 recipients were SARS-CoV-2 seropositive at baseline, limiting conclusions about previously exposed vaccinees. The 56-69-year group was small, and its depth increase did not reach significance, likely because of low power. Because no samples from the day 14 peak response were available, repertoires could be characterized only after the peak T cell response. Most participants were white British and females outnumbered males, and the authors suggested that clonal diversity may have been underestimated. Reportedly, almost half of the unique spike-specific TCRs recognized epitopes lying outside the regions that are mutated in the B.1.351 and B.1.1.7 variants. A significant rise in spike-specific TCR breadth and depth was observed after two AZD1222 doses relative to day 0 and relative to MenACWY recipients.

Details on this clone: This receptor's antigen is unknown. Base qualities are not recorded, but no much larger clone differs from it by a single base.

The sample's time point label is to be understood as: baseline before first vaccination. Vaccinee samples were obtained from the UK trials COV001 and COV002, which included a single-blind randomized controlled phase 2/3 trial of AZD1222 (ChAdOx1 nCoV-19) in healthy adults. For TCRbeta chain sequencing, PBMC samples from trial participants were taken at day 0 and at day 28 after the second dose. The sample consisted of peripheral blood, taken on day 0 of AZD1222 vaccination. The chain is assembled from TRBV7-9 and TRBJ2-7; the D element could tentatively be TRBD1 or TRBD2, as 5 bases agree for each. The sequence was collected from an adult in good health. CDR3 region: CASSTGTDPHEQYF. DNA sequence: TGTGCCAGCAGCACCGGGACGGATCCGCACGAGCAGTACTTC.